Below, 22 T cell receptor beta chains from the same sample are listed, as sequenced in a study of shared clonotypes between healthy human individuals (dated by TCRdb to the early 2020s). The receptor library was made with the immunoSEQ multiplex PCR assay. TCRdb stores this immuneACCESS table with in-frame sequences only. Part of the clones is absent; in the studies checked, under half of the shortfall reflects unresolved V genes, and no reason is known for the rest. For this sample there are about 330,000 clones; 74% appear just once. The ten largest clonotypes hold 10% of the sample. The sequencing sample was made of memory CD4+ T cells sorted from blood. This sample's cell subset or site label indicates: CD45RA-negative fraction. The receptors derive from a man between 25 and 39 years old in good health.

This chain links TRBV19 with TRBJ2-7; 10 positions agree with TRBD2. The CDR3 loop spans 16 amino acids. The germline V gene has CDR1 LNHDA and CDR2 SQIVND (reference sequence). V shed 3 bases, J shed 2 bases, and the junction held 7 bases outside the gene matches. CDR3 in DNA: TGTGCCAGTAGTATGGGAGGGACTAGCGCTACCTACGAGCAGTACTTC. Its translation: CASSMGGTSATYEQYF.

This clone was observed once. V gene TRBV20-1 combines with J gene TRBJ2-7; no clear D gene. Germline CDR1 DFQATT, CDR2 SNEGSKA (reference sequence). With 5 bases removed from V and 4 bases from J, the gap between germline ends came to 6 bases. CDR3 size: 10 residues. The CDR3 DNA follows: TGCAGTGCTTTACAGTACGAGCAGTACTTC. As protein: CSALQYEQYF.

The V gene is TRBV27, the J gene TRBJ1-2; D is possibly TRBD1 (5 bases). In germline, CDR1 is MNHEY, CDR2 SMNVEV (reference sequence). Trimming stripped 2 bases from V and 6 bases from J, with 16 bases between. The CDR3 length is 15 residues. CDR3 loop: CASSLTSARAHGYTF. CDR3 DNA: TGTGCCAGCAGTTTAACATCCGCCAGGGCGCATGGCTACACCTTC.

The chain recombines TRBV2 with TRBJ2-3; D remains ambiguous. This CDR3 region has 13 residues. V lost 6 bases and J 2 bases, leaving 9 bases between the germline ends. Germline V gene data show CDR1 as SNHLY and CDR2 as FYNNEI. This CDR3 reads CASRAGVTDTQYF. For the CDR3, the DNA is TGTGCCAGCAGGGCAGGCGTCACAGATACGCAGTATTTT.

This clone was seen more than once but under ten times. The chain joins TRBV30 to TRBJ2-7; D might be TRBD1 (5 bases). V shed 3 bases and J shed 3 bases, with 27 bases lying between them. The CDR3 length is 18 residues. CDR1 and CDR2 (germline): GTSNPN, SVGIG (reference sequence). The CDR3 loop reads CAWSSRARLLLTNYEQYF. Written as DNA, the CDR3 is TGTGCCTGGAGCTCCAGGGCCCGGCTTCTACTAACCAACTACGAGCAGTACTTC.

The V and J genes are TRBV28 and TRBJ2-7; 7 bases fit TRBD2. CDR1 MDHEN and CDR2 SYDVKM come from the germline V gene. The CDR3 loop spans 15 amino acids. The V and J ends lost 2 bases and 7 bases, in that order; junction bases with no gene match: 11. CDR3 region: CASSLEASGGGEQYF. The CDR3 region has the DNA TGTGCCAGCAGTTTAGAGGCCTCGGGGGGAGGAGAGCAGTACTTC.

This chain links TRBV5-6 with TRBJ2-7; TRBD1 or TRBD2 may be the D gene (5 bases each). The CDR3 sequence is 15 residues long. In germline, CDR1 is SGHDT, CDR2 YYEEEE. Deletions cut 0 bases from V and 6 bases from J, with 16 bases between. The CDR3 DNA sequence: TGTGCCAGCAGCTTGGTTGGTCCAGGGAGTGGCGAGCAGTACTTC. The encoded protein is CASSLVGPGSGEQYF. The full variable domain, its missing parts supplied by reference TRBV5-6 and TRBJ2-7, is DAGVTQSPTHLIKTRGQQVTLRCSPKSGHDTVSWYQQALGQGPQFIFQYYEEEERQRGNFPDRFSGHQFPNYSSELNVNALLLGDSALYLCASSLVGPGSGEQYFGPGTRLTVT.

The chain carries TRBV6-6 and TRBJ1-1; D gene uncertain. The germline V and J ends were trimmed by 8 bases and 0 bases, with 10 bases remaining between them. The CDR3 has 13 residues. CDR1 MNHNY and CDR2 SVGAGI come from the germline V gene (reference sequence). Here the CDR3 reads CASEGGMNTEAFF. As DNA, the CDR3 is TGTGCCAGCGAGGGAGGCATGAACACTGAAGCTTTCTTT.

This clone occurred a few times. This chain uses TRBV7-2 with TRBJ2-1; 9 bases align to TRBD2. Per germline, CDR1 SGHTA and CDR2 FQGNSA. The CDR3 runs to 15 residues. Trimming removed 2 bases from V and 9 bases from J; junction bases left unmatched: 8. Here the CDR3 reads CASSLSSGRFSEQFF. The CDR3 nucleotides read TGTGCCAGCAGCTTAAGTAGCGGGAGATTTAGTGAGCAGTTCTTC.

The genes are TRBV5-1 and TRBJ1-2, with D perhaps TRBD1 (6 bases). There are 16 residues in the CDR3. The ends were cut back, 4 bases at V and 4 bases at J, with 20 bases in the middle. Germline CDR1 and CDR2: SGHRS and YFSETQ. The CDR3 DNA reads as TGCGCCAGCAGCCAGGGGACACCCATTCGAGGCTATGGCTACACCTTC. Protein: CASSQGTPIRGYGYTF.

CDR3 nucleotides: TGTGCCAGCAAGGGGGCTAGTAATTCCTACGAGCAGTACTTC. Translated: CASKGASNSYEQYF. The chain combines TRBV27 with TRBJ2-7, with 7 nucleotides matching TRBD1. Per germline, CDR1 MNHEY and CDR2 SMNVEV (reference sequence). V shed 7 bases, J shed 1 base, and the junction held 7 bases outside the gene matches. The CDR3 is 14 amino acids.

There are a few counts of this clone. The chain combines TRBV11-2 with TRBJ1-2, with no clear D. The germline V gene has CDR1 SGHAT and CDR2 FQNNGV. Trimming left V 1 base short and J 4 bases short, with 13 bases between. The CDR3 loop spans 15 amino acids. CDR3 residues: CASSLVAGVAYGYTF. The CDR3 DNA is TGTGCCAGCAGCTTAGTGGCAGGAGTAGCCTATGGCTACACCTTC.

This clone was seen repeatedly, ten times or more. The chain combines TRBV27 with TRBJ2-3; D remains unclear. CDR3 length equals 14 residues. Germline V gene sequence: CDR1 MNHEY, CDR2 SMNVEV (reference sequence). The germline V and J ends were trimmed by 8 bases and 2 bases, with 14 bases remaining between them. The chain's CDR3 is CASGDRAYTDTQYF. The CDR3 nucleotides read TGTGCCAGCGGAGACCGGGCCTACACAGATACGCAGTATTTT.

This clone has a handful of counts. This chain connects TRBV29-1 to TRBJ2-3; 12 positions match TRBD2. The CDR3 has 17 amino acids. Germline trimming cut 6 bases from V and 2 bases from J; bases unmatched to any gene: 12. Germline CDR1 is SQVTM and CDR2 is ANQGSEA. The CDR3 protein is CSVRTSGTLPHTDTQYF. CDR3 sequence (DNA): TGCAGCGTCCGGACTAGCGGGACTCTGCCGCACACAGATACGCAGTATTTT.

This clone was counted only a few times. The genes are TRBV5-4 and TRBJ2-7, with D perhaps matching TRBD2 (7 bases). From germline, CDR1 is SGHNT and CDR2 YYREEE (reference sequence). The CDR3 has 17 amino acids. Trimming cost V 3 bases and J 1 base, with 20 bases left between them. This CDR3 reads CASSYGTRGGASYEQYF. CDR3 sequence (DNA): TGTGCCAGCAGCTACGGGACGAGGGGGGGTGCGTCCTACGAGCAGTACTTC. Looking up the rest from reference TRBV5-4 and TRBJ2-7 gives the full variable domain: ETGVTQSPTHLIKTRGQQVTLRCSSQSGHNTVSWYQQALGQGPQFIFQYYREEENGRGNFPPRFSGLQFPNYSSELNVNALELDDSALYLCASSYGTRGGASYEQYFGPGTRLTVT.

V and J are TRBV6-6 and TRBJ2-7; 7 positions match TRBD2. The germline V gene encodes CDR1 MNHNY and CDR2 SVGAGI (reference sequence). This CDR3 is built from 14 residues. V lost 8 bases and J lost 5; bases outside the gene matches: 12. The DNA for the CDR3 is TGTGCCAGCCACCTGGGGGGGAGTGGGAACGAGCAGTACTTC. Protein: CASHLGGSGNEQYF.

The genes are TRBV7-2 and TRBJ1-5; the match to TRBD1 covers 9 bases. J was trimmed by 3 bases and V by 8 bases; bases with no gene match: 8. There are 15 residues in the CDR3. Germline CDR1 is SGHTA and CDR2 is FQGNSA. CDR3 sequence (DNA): TGTGCCAGCTCCCTACAGGGGGCTTACAATCAGCCCCAGCATTTT. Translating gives CASSLQGAYNQPQHF.

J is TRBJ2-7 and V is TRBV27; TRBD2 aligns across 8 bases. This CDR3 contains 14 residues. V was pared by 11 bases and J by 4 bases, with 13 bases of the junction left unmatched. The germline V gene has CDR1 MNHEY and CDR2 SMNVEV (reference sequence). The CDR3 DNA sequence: TGTGCCCCCGGAGTAGCGGGGCCCAGATACGAGCAGTACTTC. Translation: CAPGVAGPRYEQYF.

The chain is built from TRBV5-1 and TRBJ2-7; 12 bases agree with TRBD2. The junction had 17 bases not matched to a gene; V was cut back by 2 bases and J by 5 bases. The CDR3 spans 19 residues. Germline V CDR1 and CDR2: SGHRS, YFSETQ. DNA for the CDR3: TGCGCCAGCAGCTTCACAGCGACTAGCGGGAGAAAGTCCGGTAACGAGCAGTACTTC. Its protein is CASSFTATSGRKSGNEQYF.

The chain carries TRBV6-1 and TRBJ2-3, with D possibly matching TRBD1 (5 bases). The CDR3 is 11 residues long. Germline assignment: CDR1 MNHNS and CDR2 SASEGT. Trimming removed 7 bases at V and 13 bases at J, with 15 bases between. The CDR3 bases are TGTGCCAGCACCCTTGGGCAGGGAAAGTATTTT. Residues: CASTLGQGKYF.

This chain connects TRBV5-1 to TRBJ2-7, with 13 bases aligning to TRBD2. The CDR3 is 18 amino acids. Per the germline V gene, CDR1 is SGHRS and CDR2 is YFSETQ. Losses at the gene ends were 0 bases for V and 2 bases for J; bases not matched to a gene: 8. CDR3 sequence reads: CASSLGLAGGGVTYEQYF. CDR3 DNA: TGCGCCAGCAGCTTGGGACTAGCGGGAGGAGGGGTTACCTACGAGCAGTACTTC.

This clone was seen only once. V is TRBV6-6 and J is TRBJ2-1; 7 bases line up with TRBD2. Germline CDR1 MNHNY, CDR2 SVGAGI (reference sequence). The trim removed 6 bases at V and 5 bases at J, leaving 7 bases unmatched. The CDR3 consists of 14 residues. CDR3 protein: CASRDWGGDNEQFF. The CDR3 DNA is TGTGCCAGCAGGGACTGGGGGGGAGACAATGAGCAGTTCTTC.